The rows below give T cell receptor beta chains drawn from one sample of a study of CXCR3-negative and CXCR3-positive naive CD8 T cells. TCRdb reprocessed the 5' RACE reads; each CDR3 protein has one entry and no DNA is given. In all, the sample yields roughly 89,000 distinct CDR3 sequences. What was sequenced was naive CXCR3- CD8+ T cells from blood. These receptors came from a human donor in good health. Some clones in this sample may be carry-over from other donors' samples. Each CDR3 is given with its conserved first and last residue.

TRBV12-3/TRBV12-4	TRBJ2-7	CASSLYVYEQYF
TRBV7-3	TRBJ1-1	CASEEGEVTEAFF
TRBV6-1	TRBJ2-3	CASDYYGGTDTQYF
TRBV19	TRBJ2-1	CASSIYKAGDGRNEQFF
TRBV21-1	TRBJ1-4	CASSKASGTQIHPTNEKLFF
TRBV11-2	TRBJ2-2	CASSPGGSGLNTGELFF
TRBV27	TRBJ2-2	CASSLGPTGELFF
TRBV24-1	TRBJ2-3	CATSDPHTDTQYF
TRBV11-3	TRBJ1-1	CASSLGPSTEAFF
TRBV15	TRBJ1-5	CATSRDDRPLDNQPQHF
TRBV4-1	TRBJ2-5	CASSQSGDLETQYF
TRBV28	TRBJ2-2	CASSFEGAGELFF
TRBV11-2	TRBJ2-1	CASSLARTSGRNEQFF
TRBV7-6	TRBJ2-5	CASSPRGTSEGETQYF
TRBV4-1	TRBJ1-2	CASSPMVSKANYGYTF
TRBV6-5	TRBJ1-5	CASSYGGWDQPQHF
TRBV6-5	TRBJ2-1	CASSYRDPPYNEQFF
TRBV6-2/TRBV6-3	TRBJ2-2	CASSSLGSNTGELFF
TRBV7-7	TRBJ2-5	CASSLVYLPDQTQYF
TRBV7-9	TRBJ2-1	CASSLGDNYNEQFF
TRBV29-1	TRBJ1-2	CSVEVQAGGYGYTF
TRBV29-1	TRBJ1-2	CSVPGQGGYGYTF
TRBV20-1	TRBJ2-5	CSARARLAEETQYF
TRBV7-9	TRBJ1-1	CASSPKVVGTEAFF